This T cell receptor beta chain stems from a study of response to subunit inactivated influenza vaccine. Findings and limits, study-wide: The authors proposed limited new T cell recruitment per seasonal influenza vaccination.

Germline CDR1 reads DFQATT; CDR2 reads SNEGSKA (reference sequence). CDR3 length: 15 amino acids. Losses at the gene ends were 3 bases for V and 2 bases for J; bases not matched to a gene: 6. As to this clonotype: Its antigen is currently unknown.

TCRdb processed the RT-PCR reads anew with MiXCR; each CDR3 protein has one entry. The sample contains roughly 670,000 distinct CDR3 sequences, 12% to 15% of which appear only once. The clonotype originates from a man aged 45-60 years who received an inactivated influenza vaccine. The gene calls are TRBV20-1 and TRBJ2-1; 8 bases are a match to TRBD2. This material consisted of PBMCs from blood, taken 14 days before vaccination. CDR3 sequence (DNA): TGCAGTGCTAGTCTGTTAGCGGGGACCTACAATGAGCAGTTCTTC. Translated: CSASLLAGTYNEQFF.